This T cell receptor beta chain was retrieved from a study of vaccination effects on CD4 cells after COVID-19. For the study at large: Late post-vaccine samples came at days +241, +227 and +161 respectively. Samples collected post-vaccine were obtained a median of 72 days after the second dose.

Viral peptide pool expansion of antigen-specific CD4+ T cells preceded sequencing in the ViraFEST assay. After around ten days in culture, the CD4+ T cells were isolated. Infection with SARS-CoV-2 occurred in the person between March and December 2020, and PCR confirmed it. Participants were given two doses of BNT162b2 or mRNA-1273 vaccine. Each culture well received a few million PBMC. These cells were then cultured in IMDM with 7.5 to 10 IU/ml IL-2 and 9 to 10 ug/ml peptides. In its sample, this clone was seen a few times. Its specificity is not known. One end of the junction does not line up with germline, which may come from a read error. The protocol was immunoSEQ multiplex PCR, while the TCRdb copy is restricted to in-frame clones and leaves out a portion. The table includes around 15,000 clones, roughly 80% detected once. Per the germline V gene, CDR1 is SSHAT and CDR2 is FNYEAQ (reference sequence). The length of the CDR3 is 15 residues.

This sequence was found in a human donor who had a prior SARS-CoV-2 infection. This specimen was CD4+ T cells from PBMCs cultured with HCoV-NL63 spike peptides, taken after COVID-19 vaccination. This chain uses TRBV7-7 with TRBJ2-7; D ambiguous. CDR3 nucleotide sequence: TGTGCTAGCAGCCAGGTCCCAGGCGGAGTGCGTGGGCAGTACTTC. Its protein product is CASSQVPGGVRGQYF.